Each of the 19 T cell receptor beta chains below was sequenced from the same sample in a study of T cell responses to AZD1222 COVID-19 vaccine. Produced via immunoSEQ multiplex PCR; TCRdb's table is partial and in-frame only. Of 150,000 to 200,000 clones in the sample, approximately 94% are singletons; the top ten hold approximately 4%. The sample here was peripheral blood, taken 28 days after the second dose of the MenACWY control vaccine. The origin of the receptors is an adult who received the MenACWY meningococcal vaccine as a control.

V usage is TRBV3-1 (or the pseudogene TRBV3-2) and J usage is TRBJ2-7, with TRBD2 matching over 11 bases. V was pared by 8 bases and J by 3 bases, with 3 bases of the junction left unmatched. The CDR3 sequence is 13 residues long. From germline, CDR1 is LGHDT and CDR2 YNNKEL (reference sequence). Here the CDR3 reads CASGLAGGYEQYF. The CDR3 DNA follows: TGTGCCAGCGGGCTAGCGGGGGGCTACGAGCAGTACTTC.

The rearrangement joins TRBV24-1 to TRBJ1-2, with D possibly being TRBD1 (6 bases). This CDR3 comprises 14 residues. Germline CDR1 reads KGHDR; CDR2 reads SFDVKD. V lost 5 bases, J lost 2 bases, and 11 bases lay in between. The CDR3 nucleotides read TGTGCCACCAGTGGGGGGGGCAAGAACTATGGCTACACCTTC. This encodes CATSGGGKNYGYTF.

The rearrangement joins TRBV4-3 to TRBJ1-5; no firm D call. In germline, CDR1 is LGHNA, CDR2 YSLEER. V lost 3 bases and J 7 bases, leaving 10 bases between the germline ends. The CDR3 has 13 residues. CDR3 region: CASSQRPGQPQHF. The CDR3 nucleotides are TGCGCCAGCAGCCAGCGCCCGGGACAGCCCCAGCATTTT.

V is TRBV7-2 and J is TRBJ1-5; TRBD1 matches at 9 bases. Trimming took 2 bases from V and 6 from J; bases not matched to a gene: 8. This CDR3 has 16 residues. Germline CDR1 is SGHTA and CDR2 is FQGNSA. The CDR3 sequence: CASSLRGQGSGQPQHF. In DNA form, the CDR3 reads TGTGCCAGCAGCTTAAGGGGACAGGGATCAGGTCAGCCCCAGCATTTT.

This rearrangement joins TRBV7-9 to TRBJ2-2; TRBD2 aligns across 8 bases. CDR3 size: 16 residues. V lost 5 bases, J lost 5 bases, and 10 bases stayed unmatched. CDR1 is SEHNR, CDR2 FQNEAQ, per germline (reference sequence). The CDR3 spells CASSPLGGGTTGELFF. The DNA of the CDR3 is TGTGCCAGCAGCCCATTGGGCGGGGGGACGACCGGGGAGCTGTTTTTT.

The table lists this clone with a few counts. The chain recombines TRBV5-1 with TRBJ1-2; the match to TRBD1 covers 7 bases. The germline gives CDR1 SGHRS, CDR2 YFSETQ. The CDR3 covers 20 residues. Trimming at V came to 0 bases and at J to 10 bases, leaving 27 bases not matched to a gene. CDR3 region: CASSLEHFEINRDRSLVYTF. In DNA form, the CDR3 reads TGCGCCAGCAGCTTGGAACATTTTGAGATAAACCGGGACAGATCCTTGGTCTACACCTTC.

The V gene is TRBV5-1, the J gene TRBJ1-5; D not resolved. V lost 0 bases and J 0 bases, leaving 1 base between the germline ends. Germline V gene lookup returns CDR1 SGHRS and CDR2 YFSETQ. The CDR3 runs 13 residues. CDR3 protein: CASSLDSNQPQHF. DNA for the CDR3: TGCGCCAGCAGCTTGGATAGCAATCAGCCCCAGCATTTT.

This chain connects TRBV11-3 to TRBJ1-4; D is unresolved. The germline V and J ends were trimmed by 5 bases and 0 bases, with 13 bases remaining between them. The V gene's germline CDR1 is SGHNT and CDR2 YENEEA. CDR3 length: 16 residues. The CDR3, as DNA: TGTGCCAGCAGCCAGAGAGAGGGTTCAACTAATGAAAAACTGTTTTTT. Translation: CASSQREGSTNEKLFF.

The V call is TRBV6-5, the J call TRBJ1-1; D may be TRBD1 (6 bases). The CDR3 extends over 13 amino acids. Germline lookup yields CDR1 MNHEY and CDR2 SVGAGI. V was pared by 6 bases and J by 5 bases, with 13 bases between. The CDR3 DNA reads TGTGCCAGCAGCGCGGGACATGGAACTGAAGCTTTCTTT. It translates to CASSAGHGTEAFF.

This clone showed up just once. The chain has TRBV7-2 and TRBJ1-2; D gene unclear. V gave up 3 bases and J gave up 4 bases, with 12 bases separating them. The CDR3 extends over 14 amino acids. The germline V gene encodes CDR1 SGHTA and CDR2 FQGNSA. CDR3 nucleotide sequence: TGTGCCAGCAGCTTTACTGTCAGCCTCTATGGCTACACCTTC. This translates into CASSFTVSLYGYTF.

This sequence joins TRBV5-1 and TRBJ1-3, with 8 bases matching TRBD1. The J segment lost 2 bases and the V segment lost 0 bases, leaving 1 base of the junction unmatched. Looked up from germline, CDR1 is SGHRS and CDR2 is YFSETQ. The CDR3 runs to 15 residues. This chain's CDR3 is CASSLGQGTGNTIYF. In DNA, the CDR3 is TGCGCCAGCAGCTTGGGACAGGGGACTGGAAACACCATATATTTT.

The chain employs TRBV7-9 and TRBJ1-5; the match to TRBD1 covers 8 bases. J gave up 7 bases and V 1 base, and 12 bases lay outside the gene matches. Germline assignment: CDR1 SEHNR and CDR2 FQNEAQ (reference sequence). This CDR3 region has 17 residues. The CDR3 region has the DNA TGTGCCAGCAGCTTAGGCAGAGCAGGGGGCGCTTGGCAGCCCCAGCATTTT. This codes for CASSLGRAGGAWQPQHF.

This chain links TRBV2 with TRBJ2-7, with 7 bases fitting TRBD2. In germline, CDR1 is SNHLY, CDR2 FYNNEI. The CDR3 covers 14 residues. J was trimmed by 6 bases and V by 0 bases; bases with no gene match: 5. This CDR3 reads CASSEAWGGAEQYF. The CDR3, as DNA: TGTGCCAGCAGTGAAGCGTGGGGGGGAGCCGAGCAGTACTTC.

The chain has TRBV19 and TRBJ1-1; D uncertain. The V end lost 7 bases, the J end lost 7 bases, and 16 bases lay between the germline ends. Per the germline V gene, CDR1 is LNHDA and CDR2 is SQIVND (reference sequence). This CDR3 has 13 amino acids. CDR3 in DNA: TGTGCCAGTACCCGGGTCCGAGAAGGTGAAGCTTTCTTT. Translated: CASTRVREGEAFF.

In DNA form, the CDR3 reads TGTGCCAGCAGCCAAGAATTGGGTCGGGGGGCCTACGAGCAGTACTTC. It yields the protein CASSQELGRGAYEQYF. This sequence joins TRBV3-1 (or the pseudogene TRBV3-2) and TRBJ2-7, with 7 bases fitting TRBD2. The CDR3 extends over 16 amino acids. CDR1 and CDR2 from the germline V gene are LGHDT and YNNKEL (reference sequence). The trim removed 0 bases at V and 2 bases at J, leaving 7 bases unmatched.

Only one count was recorded for this clone. V and J are TRBV6-2 or TRBV6-3 and TRBJ1-6; a possible D gene is TRBD1 (6 bases). Germline CDR1 reads MNHEY; CDR2 reads SVGEGT. This CDR3 contains 16 residues. V shed 2 bases and J shed 5 bases, with 13 bases lying between them. CDR3 nucleotides: TGTGCCAGCAGTTACGTCGGGCAGGGGAATAATTCACCCCTCCACTTT. It translates to CASSYVGQGNNSPLHF.

V and J are TRBV29-1 and TRBJ1-4; a possible D gene is TRBD1 (5 bases). CDR1 is SQVTM, CDR2 ANQGSEA, per germline. The germline V and J ends were trimmed by 1 base and 8 bases, with 5 bases remaining between them. The CDR3 has 11 amino acids. CDR3 sequence (DNA): TGCAGCGTTGAAGGGGGGGAAAAACTGTTTTTT. The encoded protein is CSVEGGEKLFF.

The V and J genes are TRBV27 and TRBJ1-2; 9 bases align to TRBD1. The J segment lost 6 bases and the V segment lost 3 bases, leaving 2 bases of the junction unmatched. The CDR3 sequence is 13 residues long. Germline assignment: CDR1 MNHEY and CDR2 SMNVEV (reference sequence). In nucleotides, the CDR3 is TGTGCCAGCAGTTTCGGACAGGGGAATGGCTACACCTTC. It encodes CASSFGQGNGYTF.

This clone was seen only a few times. V gene TRBV20-1 combines with J gene TRBJ2-4; no clear D. Germline CDR1 is DFQATT and CDR2 is SNEGSKA (reference sequence). The CDR3 spans 15 residues. Trimming shortened V by 3 bases and J by 0 bases, and 12 bases separated the two germline ends. The CDR3 region has the DNA TGCAGTGCTAGTAGTGGAAGCCTAGCCAAAAACATTCAGTACTTC. Translation gives CSASSGSLAKNIQYF.